The 15 T cell receptor beta chains reported below all come from one sample, sequenced in a study of CD8 T cells in seronegative destructive rheumatoid arthritis. Repertoires were generated with immunoSEQ multiplex PCR, while TCRdb's copy carries only in-frame clones and drops some. The sample lists fewer than 15,000 clones, 80% to 85% seen once, with 25% to 30% in the top ten. What was sequenced was CD8+ T cells from blood. The receptors were gathered from a woman aged 30 to 49 with seronegative destructive rheumatoid arthritis.

The chain employs TRBV5-6 and TRBJ2-3; TRBD2 aligns across 9 bases. Germline V CDR1 and CDR2: SGHDT, YYEEEE. Trimming cost V 1 base and J 0 bases; bases outside gene matches: 6. The CDR3 totals 17 residues. The CDR3 DNA reads as TGTGCCAGCAGCTTGCTTCTAGCGGGGAGTAGCACAGATACGCAGTATTTT. The encoded protein is CASSLLLAGSSTDTQYF.

The J gene is TRBJ2-7, the V gene TRBV27; possible D gene TRBD1, 7 bases. The CDR3 is made up of 15 amino acids. Trimming stripped 0 bases from V and 4 bases from J, with 13 bases between. Germline V lookup: CDR1 MNHEY, CDR2 SMNVEV (reference sequence). The CDR3 bases are TGTGCCAGCAGTTTATCTCCGACAGGGAGGTACGAGCAGTACTTC. Its protein is CASSLSPTGRYEQYF.

The rearrangement links TRBV9 to TRBJ2-5; 9 nucleotides align to TRBD1. This CDR3 comprises 15 residues. The J segment lost 5 bases and the V segment lost 4 bases, leaving 9 bases of the junction unmatched. Germline CDR1 is SGDLS and CDR2 is YYNGEE. The CDR3: CASSTRDRELETQYF. CDR3 bases: TGTGCCAGCAGCACCCGGGACAGGGAGTTGGAGACCCAGTACTTC.

This rearrangement joins TRBV7-2 to TRBJ1-2; perhaps TRBD1 as D (5 bases). Germline values: CDR1 SGHTA, CDR2 FQGNSA. The CDR3 has 13 residues. V lost 1 base, J lost 6 bases, and 9 bases lay in between. The CDR3 loop reads CASSLDRSNGYTF. The CDR3 region has the DNA TGTGCCAGCAGCTTAGACAGGTCTAATGGCTACACCTTC.

J is TRBJ1-4 and V is TRBV7-8, with no clear D. The CDR3 totals 13 residues. V was clipped by 2 bases and J by 12 bases, with 13 bases between them. Looked up from germline, CDR1 is SGHVS and CDR2 is FQNEAQ. CDR3 nucleotide sequence: TGTGCCAGCAGCTTACGTCGGGAGTTAGAACTGTTTTTT. This gives the protein CASSLRRELELFF.

This clone showed up just once. This chain uses TRBV7-9 with TRBJ1-6; a possible D gene is TRBD1 (6 bases). The germline CDR1 and CDR2 sequences are SEHNR and FQNEAQ (reference sequence). V shed 1 base and J shed 7 bases, with 17 bases lying between them. This CDR3 region has 17 residues. The DNA of the CDR3 is TGTGCCAGCAGCTTAGGGCCAGGGGCCCCCGGCAATTCACCCCTCCACTTT. Encoded protein: CASSLGPGAPGNSPLHF.

There are a few counts of this clone. The chain carries TRBV4-1 and TRBJ1-2; 10 bases line up with TRBD1. With V trimmed by 5 bases and J by 2 bases, 11 bases remained unmatched. The germline gives CDR1 MGHRA, CDR2 YSYEKL. This CDR3 spans 17 amino acids. This CDR3 reads CASSGQGGQGKNYGYTF. The DNA of the CDR3 is TGCGCCAGCAGCGGACAGGGGGGACAGGGGAAAAACTATGGCTACACCTTC.

The chain carries TRBV27 and TRBJ2-3, with 10 bases matching TRBD1. This CDR3 comprises 14 residues. The germline V gene encodes CDR1 MNHEY and CDR2 SMNVEV (reference sequence). V dropped 5 bases and J dropped 4; count of bases not matched to a gene: 3. The chain's CDR3 is CASSPGTGADTQYF. The CDR3 coding sequence is TGTGCCAGCAGTCCCGGGACAGGGGCAGATACGCAGTATTTT.

The genes are TRBV5-5 and TRBJ2-2, with 7 bases that match TRBD1. This CDR3 spans 14 amino acids. CDR1 is SGHKS, CDR2 YYEKEE, per germline (reference sequence). Trimming cost V 4 bases and J 5 bases; bases outside gene matches: 5. The CDR3 coding sequence is TGTGCCAGCAGCACGGGACAGTATACCGGGGAGCTGTTTTTT. This gives the protein CASSTGQYTGELFF.

This clone was found a few times. The chain employs TRBV30 and TRBJ2-2, with D tentatively TRBD2 (6 bases). This CDR3 region has 13 residues. The V gene lost 3 bases and the J gene lost 6 bases, with 11 bases spanning the gap. The germline V gene has CDR1 GTSNPN and CDR2 SVGIG (reference sequence). The CDR3 protein is CAWRATSSGELFF. The CDR3 coding sequence is TGTGCCTGGAGGGCGACTAGTTCCGGGGAGCTGTTTTTT.

V is TRBV28 and J is TRBJ2-1; TRBD2 is a possible D gene (5 bases). V shed 3 bases and J shed 0 bases, with 12 bases lying between them. The CDR3 loop spans 16 amino acids. CDR1 MDHEN and CDR2 SYDVKM come from the germline V gene. For the CDR3, the DNA is TGTGCCAGCAGTTTTGGTCGGGGAAACTCCTACAATGAGCAGTTCTTC. Translation: CASSFGRGNSYNEQFF. Using reference TRBV28 and TRBJ2-1 for the parts outside the CDR3, the full variable domain is DVKVTQSSRYLVKRTGEKVFLECVQDMDHENMFWYRQDPGLGLRLIYFSYDVKMKEKGDIPEGYSVSREKKERFSLILESASTNQTSMYLCASSFGRGNSYNEQFFGPGTRLTVL.

The rearrangement uses TRBV28 and TRBJ2-1; D gene uncertain. V gave up 8 bases and J gave up 2 bases, with 4 bases separating them. Looked up from germline, CDR1 is MDHEN and CDR2 is SYDVKM. CDR3 length: 11 amino acids. Here the CDR3 DNA reads TGTGCCAGCTCAACCTACAATGAGCAGTTCTTC. Protein sequence: CASSTYNEQFF.

The chain uses TRBV4-2 and TRBJ2-2, with a possible D match to TRBD2 (6 bases). The V end lost 0 bases, the J end lost 2 bases, and 10 bases lay between the germline ends. Germline values: CDR1 LGHNA, CDR2 YNFKEQ. The CDR3 runs 16 residues. The CDR3 region is CASSQDAGPNTGELFF. CDR3 nucleotides: TGTGCCAGCAGCCAAGACGCGGGGCCTAACACCGGGGAGCTGTTTTTT.

This chain joins TRBV9 and TRBJ2-2; D perhaps matches TRBD2 (5 bases). Germline-derived CDR1 and CDR2 are SGDLS and YYNGEE. The CDR3 contains 13 residues. Trimming stripped 7 bases from V and 4 bases from J, with 11 bases between. CDR3 sequence reads: CASVPGVTGELFF. DNA for the CDR3: TGTGCCAGCGTGCCCGGGGTCACCGGGGAGCTGTTTTTT.

The chain has TRBV4-1 and TRBJ2-3, with 9 bases aligning to TRBD2. Germline CDR1 and CDR2: MGHRA and YSYEKL. There are 15 residues in the CDR3. Trimming took 2 bases from V and 0 from J; bases not matched to a gene: 0. The chain's CDR3 is CASSQLAGSTDTQYF. Written as DNA, the CDR3 is TGCGCCAGCAGCCAACTAGCGGGGAGCACAGATACGCAGTATTTT.